The 4 T cell receptor beta chains presented below share a single source sample, sequenced in a study of tumor-infiltrating lymphocytes in primary liver carcinoma. TCR beta cDNA was made from 500 ng total RNA with a constant-region primer. Three-round nested multiplex PCR performed with slightly modified ARM-PCR produced the TCR beta libraries. Forward primers for TRBV1-TRBV30 and a C-beta reverse primer served the first two PCR rounds, at around 9 cycles each. Each CDR3 protein is one row after TCRdb ran MiXCR on the multiplex PCR reads. The sample holds 20,000 to 25,000 distinct CDR3 sequences, about 80% seen once. Both RNA and DNA were isolated together from about 21-30 mg of bulk tissue that had not been sorted. Material for sequencing was liver tumor tissue from sampling region 1. The sample's subset: tumor region T1, superior pole. The receptor set was obtained from a woman aged 25 to 39 with primary liver carcinoma and hepatitis B virus infection.

Turning to this clonotype: One junction end does not reproduce the germline sequence, and a read error may be involved. This chain links TRBV28 with TRBJ1-6; perhaps TRBD1 as D (6 bases). Germline V CDR1 and CDR2: MDHEN, SYDVKM. This CDR3 has 15 amino acids. The DNA for the CDR3 is TGTACCAGCAGTTTTTTGGACAGATCAAATTCACCCCTCCATTTT. Its protein is CTSSFLDRSNSPLHF.

Notes on this clonotype: An end of the junction differs from the germline gene, which may be a read error. The V call is TRBV12-3 or TRBV12-4, the J call TRBJ2-3, with a tentative D call TRBD2 (5 bases). The CDR3 totals 15 residues. The CDR3 DNA reads TGTGCCGGCAGTTTTCCCCATCCTAGCACAGATACGAAGTATTTT. Its translation: CAGSFPHPSTDTKYF.

With regard to this clonotype: Given a much more abundant clone one base away, this may be a read error. The chain uses TRBV29-1 and TRBJ2-1, with D possibly being TRBD1 (6 bases). From germline, CDR1 is SQVTM and CDR2 ANQGSEA. This CDR3 is built from 11 residues. V was shortened by 6 bases and J by 7 bases, with 10 bases between the two germline ends. The CDR3 here is CSVSRGNEQFF. The CDR3 DNA is TGCAGCGTGTCCAGGGGAAATGAGCAGTTCTTC.

On this clonotype itself: This may be a read error, as it is one base from a much larger clone. The chain is built from TRBV6-2 or TRBV6-3 and TRBJ2-3; 7 bases are shared with TRBD1. Germline V lookup: CDR1 MNHEY, CDR2 SVGEGT. The CDR3 is 13 residues long. Germline trimming cut 10 bases from V and 2 bases from J; bases unmatched to any gene: 6. The DNA for the CDR3 is TGTGCCATAGAGGACAGGATCACAGATACGCAGTATTTT. Residues: CAIEDRITDTQYF.